The rows below give T cell receptor beta chains drawn from one sample of a study of T cell responses to AZD1222 COVID-19 vaccine. The data were produced by immunoSEQ multiplex PCR, yet TCRdb's version contains in-frame clones alone and is incomplete. The table has approximately 170,000 clones, around 90% seen once. Here the sequenced sample was peripheral blood, taken 28 days after the second AZD1222 dose. Every receptor here comes from an adult who received the AZD1222 COVID-19 vaccine. The CDR3 runs from the conserved cysteine through the conserved F or W. The D gene is left open where the match is weak. Size values are once, few and many counts, or a class for expanded clones, and some rows have none.

-	TRBJ2-7	TRBV6-5	-	TGTGCCAGCAGCCCCAGGCTAGGCTCCTACGAGCAGTACTTC	CASSPRLGSYEQYF
-	TRBJ1-2	TRBV6-5	-	TGTGCCAGCAGTTACGGGACTTCGGGAGGCTACACCTTC	CASSYGTSGGYTF
-	TRBJ1-1	TRBV30	-	TGTGCCTGGACAGCGGCCCTCCAGACTGAAGCTTTCTTT	CAWTAALQTEAFF
-	TRBJ1-5	TRBV2	-	TGTGCCAGCAGTGAATCTTTAAGAAATCAGCCCCAGCATTTT	CASSESLRNQPQHF
-	TRBJ1-2	TRBV15	-	TGTGCCACCAGCTTCCACGCGGGGGGTTTAGGATATGGCTACACCTTC	CATSFHAGGLGYGYTF
once	TRBJ1-2	TRBV28	-	TGTGCCAGCAGTTCACAGGGCTCAGGCAACTATGGCTACACCTTC	CASSSQGSGNYGYTF
-	TRBJ1-2	TRBV6-1	-	TGTGCCAGCAGTGACCGGGCCCAGGGCTATGGCTACACCTTC	CASSDRAQGYGYTF
-	TRBJ2-1	TRBV29-1	-	TGCAGCGTTGAAATAGCGGACTCCTACAATGAGCAGTTCTTC	CSVEIADSYNEQFF
-	TRBJ1-4	TRBV5-4	-	TGTGCCGGATCCCGAAGGGATAATGAAAAACTGTTTTTT	CAGSRRDNEKLFF
-	TRBJ2-7	TRBV7-3	-	TGTGCCAGCAGTAGAGGGGACTCCTACGAGCAGTACTTC	CASSRGDSYEQYF
-	TRBJ2-1	TRBV14	TRBD2	TGTGCCAGCAGCTCTGGGAGCGGGGGGGCCGAGTTCTTC	CASSSGSGGAEFF
-	TRBJ1-1	TRBV6-5	-	TGTGCCAGCAGTTACTCCGACTTTTACACTGAAGCTTTCTTT	CASSYSDFYTEAFF
-	TRBJ2-2	TRBV9	-	TGTGCCAGCAGCGTAGGGGGACTTACGAACACCGGGGAGCTGTTTTTT	CASSVGGLTNTGELFF
-	TRBJ1-6	TRBV30	TRBD1	TGTGCCTGGAGTGTCTCGGACAGGTTCGTTTCACCCCTCCACTTT	CAWSVSDRFVSPLHF
-	TRBJ1-1	TRBV25-1	-	TGTGCCAGCAGTTCTAAGCGGTACACTGAAGCTTTCTTT	CASSSKRYTEAFF
-	TRBJ1-6	TRBV7-3	TRBD1	TGTGCCAGCAGCTTAACAGGGACAGTGAATTCACCCCTCCACTTT	CASSLTGTVNSPLHF
-	TRBJ2-2	TRBV4-2	-	TGTGCCAGCAGCCAAGAGGGACTGGGGAACACCGGGGAGCTGTTTTTT	CASSQEGLGNTGELFF
-	TRBJ1-1	TRBV4-3	-	TGCGCCAGCAGCCTAGTAAGACGGAACACTGAAGCTTTCTTT	CASSLVRRNTEAFF
-	TRBJ1-2	TRBV30	TRBD1	TGTGCCTGGAGTGTTGGGGACAGGAGTGGCTACACCTTC	CAWSVGDRSGYTF
-	TRBJ2-5	TRBV11-3	TRBD2	TGTGCCAGCAGCTTAGGTGGTAGCGGGAGATACCAAGAGACCCAGTACTTC	CASSLGGSGRYQETQYF
-	TRBJ2-7	TRBV19	-	TGTGCCAGTAGTCAGGCCGGGGGGCCCGAGCAGTACTTC	CASSQAGGPEQYF
-	TRBJ1-2	TRBV3-1/TRBV3-2	-	TGTGCCAGCAGCCAATTCTCGGGGGGCGGCTACACCTTC	CASSQFSGGGYTF
once	TRBJ2-3	TRBV5-1	-	TGCGCCAGCAGCTTGGGGTCAGGGGCGCGATATATGGATACGCAGTATTTT	CASSLGSGARYMDTQYF
few	TRBJ1-4	TRBV28	-	TGTGCCAGCAGCTTTTCAGGACAGAATGAAAAACTGTTTTTT	CASSFSGQNEKLFF
-	TRBJ1-6	TRBV28	-	TGTGCCAGCAGTTTATCAAAGGAGTTTTCACCCCTCCACTTT	CASSLSKEFSPLHF
-	TRBJ1-3	TRBV3-1/TRBV3-2	-	TGTGCCAGCAGCCAAGTTACGGCATACTCTGGAAACACCATATATTTT	CASSQVTAYSGNTIYF
once	TRBJ2-3	TRBV19	-	TGTGCCAGTCAAGTGGACTTAAGCACAGATACGCAGTATTTT	CASQVDLSTDTQYF
-	TRBJ2-5	TRBV18	-	TGTGCCAGCTCACCCCTAGGACGGAATCAAGAGACCCAGTACTTC	CASSPLGRNQETQYF
-	TRBJ1-2	TRBV6-4	-	TGTGCCAGCAGTGTGGGGAAGCCCGATGTCCGGCTATCCTACACCTTC	CASSVGKPDVRLSYTF
-	TRBJ1-1	TRBV6-5	-	TGTGCCAGCAGTTACTCGACCGGGGGAGGGACTGAAGCTTTCTTT	CASSYSTGGGTEAFF
-	TRBJ1-1	TRBV12-5	-	TGTGCTAGTGGTTTGGCATTGAACACTGAAGCTTTCTTT	CASGLALNTEAFF
-	TRBJ2-1	TRBV4-2	TRBD1	TGTGCCAGCAGCCAAGATCCTGGGACAGGGAGTGGGAATGAGCAGTTCTTC	CASSQDPGTGSGNEQFF
-	TRBJ1-6	TRBV27	-	TGTGCCAGCAGTTACTTCAGCGATTCACCCCTCCACTTT	CASSYFSDSPLHF